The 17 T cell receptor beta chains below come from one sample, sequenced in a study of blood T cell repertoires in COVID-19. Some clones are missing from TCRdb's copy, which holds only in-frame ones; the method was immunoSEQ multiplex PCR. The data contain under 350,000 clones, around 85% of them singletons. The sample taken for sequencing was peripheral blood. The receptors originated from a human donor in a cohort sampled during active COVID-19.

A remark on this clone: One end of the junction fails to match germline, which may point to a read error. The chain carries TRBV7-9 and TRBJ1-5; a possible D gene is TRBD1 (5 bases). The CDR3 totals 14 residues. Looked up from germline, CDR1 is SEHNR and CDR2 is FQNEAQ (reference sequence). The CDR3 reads CASSLAGGSQPQHF. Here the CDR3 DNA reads TGTGCCAGCAGCCTAGCGGGGGGGTCACAGCCCCAGCATTTT. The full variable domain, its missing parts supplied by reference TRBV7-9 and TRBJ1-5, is DTGVSQNPRHKITKRGQNVTFRCDPISEHNRLYWYRQTLGQGPEFLTYFQNEAQLEKSRLLSDRFSAERPKGSFSTLEIQRTEQGDSAMYLCASSLAGGSQPQHFGDGTRLSIL.

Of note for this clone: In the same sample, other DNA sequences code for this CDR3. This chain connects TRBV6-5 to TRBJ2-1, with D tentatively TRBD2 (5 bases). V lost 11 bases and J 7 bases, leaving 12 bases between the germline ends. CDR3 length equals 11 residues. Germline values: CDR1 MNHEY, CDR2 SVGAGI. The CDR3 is CASLRGNEQFF. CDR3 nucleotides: TGTGCCTCATTGAGAGGGAATGAGCAGTTCTTC.

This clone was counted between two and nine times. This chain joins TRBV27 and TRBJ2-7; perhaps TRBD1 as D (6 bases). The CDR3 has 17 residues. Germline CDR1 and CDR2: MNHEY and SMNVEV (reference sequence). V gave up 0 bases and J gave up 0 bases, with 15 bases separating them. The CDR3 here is CASSLSSWTVSSYEQYF. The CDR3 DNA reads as TGTGCCAGCAGTTTATCGTCCTGGACAGTGAGCTCCTACGAGCAGTACTTC.

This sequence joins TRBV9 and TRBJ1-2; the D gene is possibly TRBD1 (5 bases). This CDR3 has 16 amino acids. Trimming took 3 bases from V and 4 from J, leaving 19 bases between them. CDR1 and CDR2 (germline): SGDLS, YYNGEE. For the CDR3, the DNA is TGTGCCAGCAGCGCTCCTCCGGGGGGTGGGGTCTATGGCTACACCTTC. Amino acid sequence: CASSAPPGGGVYGYTF.

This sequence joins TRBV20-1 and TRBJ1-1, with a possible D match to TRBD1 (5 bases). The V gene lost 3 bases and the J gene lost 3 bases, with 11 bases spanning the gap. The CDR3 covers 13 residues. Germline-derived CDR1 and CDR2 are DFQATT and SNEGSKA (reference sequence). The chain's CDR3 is CSASSGGDTEAFF. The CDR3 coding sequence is TGCAGTGCTAGTTCGGGGGGGGACACTGAAGCTTTCTTT.

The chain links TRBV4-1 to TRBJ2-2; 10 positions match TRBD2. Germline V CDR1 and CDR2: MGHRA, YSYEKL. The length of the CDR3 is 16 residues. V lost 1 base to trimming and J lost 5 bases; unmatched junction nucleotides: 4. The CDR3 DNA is TGCGCCAGCAGCCAAGGGCTAGCGGGGGTTACCGGGGAGCTGTTTTTT. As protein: CASSQGLAGVTGELFF.

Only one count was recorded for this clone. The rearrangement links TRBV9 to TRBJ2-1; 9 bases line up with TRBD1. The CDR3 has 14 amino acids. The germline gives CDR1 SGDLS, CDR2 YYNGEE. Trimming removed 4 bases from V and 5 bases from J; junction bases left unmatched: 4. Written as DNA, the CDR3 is TGTGCCAGCAGCTTACAGGGGGCTGACAATGAGCAGTTCTTC. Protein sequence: CASSLQGADNEQFF.

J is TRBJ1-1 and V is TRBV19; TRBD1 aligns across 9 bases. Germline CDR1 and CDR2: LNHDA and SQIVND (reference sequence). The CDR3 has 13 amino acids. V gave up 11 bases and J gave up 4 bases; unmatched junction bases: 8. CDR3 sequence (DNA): TGTGCCTGCAACAGGGGGCTGGGCACTGAAGCTTTCTTT. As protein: CACNRGLGTEAFF.

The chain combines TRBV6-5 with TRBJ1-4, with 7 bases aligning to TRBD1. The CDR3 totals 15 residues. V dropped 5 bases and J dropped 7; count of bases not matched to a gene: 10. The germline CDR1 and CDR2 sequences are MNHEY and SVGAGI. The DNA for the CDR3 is TGTGCCAGCAGTCCCGGAGGAGGGGGCGTTGAAAAACTGTTTTTT. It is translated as CASSPGGGGVEKLFF.

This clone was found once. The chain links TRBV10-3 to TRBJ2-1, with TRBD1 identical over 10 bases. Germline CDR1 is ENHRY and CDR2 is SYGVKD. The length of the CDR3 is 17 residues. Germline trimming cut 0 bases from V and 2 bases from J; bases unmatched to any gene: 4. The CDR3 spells CAISESGQGRAYNEQFF. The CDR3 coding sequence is TGTGCCATCAGTGAGTCGGGACAGGGGCGCGCCTACAATGAGCAGTTCTTC.

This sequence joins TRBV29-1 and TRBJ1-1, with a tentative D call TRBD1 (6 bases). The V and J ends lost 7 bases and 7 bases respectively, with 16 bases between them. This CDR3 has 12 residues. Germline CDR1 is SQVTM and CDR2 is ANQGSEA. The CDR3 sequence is CSASGTRSEAFF. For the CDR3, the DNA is TGCAGCGCCTCCGGGACAAGGAGTGAAGCTTTCTTT.

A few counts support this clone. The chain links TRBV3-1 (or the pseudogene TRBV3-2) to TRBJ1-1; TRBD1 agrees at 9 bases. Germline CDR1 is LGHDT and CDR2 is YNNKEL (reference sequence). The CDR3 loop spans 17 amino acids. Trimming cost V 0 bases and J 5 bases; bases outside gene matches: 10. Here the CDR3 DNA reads TGTGCCAGCAGCCAAGAAGGGGAGACAGGGGGACATACTGAAGCTTTCTTT. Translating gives CASSQEGETGGHTEAFF.

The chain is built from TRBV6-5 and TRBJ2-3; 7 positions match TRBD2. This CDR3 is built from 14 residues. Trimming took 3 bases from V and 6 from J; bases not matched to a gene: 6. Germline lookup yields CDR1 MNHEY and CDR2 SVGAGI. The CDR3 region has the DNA TGTGCCAGCAGTTATGGGGGGGAGGTGGATACGCAGTATTTT. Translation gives CASSYGGEVDTQYF.

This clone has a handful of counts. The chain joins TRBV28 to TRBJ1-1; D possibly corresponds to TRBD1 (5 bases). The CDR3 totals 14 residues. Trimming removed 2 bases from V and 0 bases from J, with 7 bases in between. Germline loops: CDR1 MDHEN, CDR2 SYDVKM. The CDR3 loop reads CASSLGGMNTEAFF. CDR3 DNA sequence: TGTGCCAGCAGTTTAGGGGGGATGAACACTGAAGCTTTCTTT.

CDR3 sequence reads: CASSAPLGQLSGANVLTF. The CDR3, as DNA: TGTGCCAGCAGCGCCCCTTTGGGACAGCTCTCTGGGGCCAACGTCCTGACTTTC. The gene calls are TRBV9 and TRBJ2-6; 7 bases are shared with TRBD1. Germline V lookup: CDR1 SGDLS, CDR2 YYNGEE. The CDR3 extends over 18 amino acids. V was clipped by 3 bases and J by 0 bases; unmatched bases: 9.

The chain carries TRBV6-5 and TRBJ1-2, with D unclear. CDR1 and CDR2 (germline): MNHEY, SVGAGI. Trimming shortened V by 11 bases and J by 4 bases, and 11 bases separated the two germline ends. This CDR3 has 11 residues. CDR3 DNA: TGTGCCGGCCATGGCCTCTATGGCTACACCTTC. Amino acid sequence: CAGHGLYGYTF.

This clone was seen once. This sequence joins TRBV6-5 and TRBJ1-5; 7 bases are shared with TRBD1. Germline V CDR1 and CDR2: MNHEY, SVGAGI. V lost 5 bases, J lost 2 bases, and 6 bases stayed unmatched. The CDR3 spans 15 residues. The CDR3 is CASSHDRVGNQPQHF. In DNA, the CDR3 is TGTGCCAGCAGTCATGACAGGGTCGGCAATCAGCCCCAGCATTTT.